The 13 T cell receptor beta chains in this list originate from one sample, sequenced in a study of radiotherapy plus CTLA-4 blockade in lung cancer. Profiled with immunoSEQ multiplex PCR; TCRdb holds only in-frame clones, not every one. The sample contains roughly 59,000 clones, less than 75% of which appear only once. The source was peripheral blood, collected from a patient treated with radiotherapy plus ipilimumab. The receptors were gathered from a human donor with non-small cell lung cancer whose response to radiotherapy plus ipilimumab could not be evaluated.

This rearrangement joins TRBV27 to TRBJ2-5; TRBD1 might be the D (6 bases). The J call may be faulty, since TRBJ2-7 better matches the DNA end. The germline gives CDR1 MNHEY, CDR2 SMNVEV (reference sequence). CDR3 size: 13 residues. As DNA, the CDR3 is TGTGCCAGCAGTTTATCGGACAGCTACGAGCAGTACTTC. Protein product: CASSLSDSYEQYF.

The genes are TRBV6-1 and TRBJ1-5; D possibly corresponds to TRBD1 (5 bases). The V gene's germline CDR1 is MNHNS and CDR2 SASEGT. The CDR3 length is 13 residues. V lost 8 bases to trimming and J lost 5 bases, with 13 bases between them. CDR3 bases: TGTGCCAGCGATAGGGGAGGGCATCAGCCCCAGCATTTT. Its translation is CASDRGGHQPQHF.

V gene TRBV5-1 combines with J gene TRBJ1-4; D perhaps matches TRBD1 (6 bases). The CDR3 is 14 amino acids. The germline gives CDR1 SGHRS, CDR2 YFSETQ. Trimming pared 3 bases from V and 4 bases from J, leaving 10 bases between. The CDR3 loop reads CASSSGHNNEKLFF. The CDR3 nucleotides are TGCGCCAGCAGCTCGGGACACAATAATGAAAAACTGTTTTTT. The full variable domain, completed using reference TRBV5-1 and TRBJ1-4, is KAGVTQTPRYLIKTRGQQVTLSCSPISGHRSVSWYQQTPGQGLQFLFEYFSETQRNKGNFPGRFSGRQFSNSRSEMNVSTLELGDSALYLCASSSGHNNEKLFFGSGTQLSVL.

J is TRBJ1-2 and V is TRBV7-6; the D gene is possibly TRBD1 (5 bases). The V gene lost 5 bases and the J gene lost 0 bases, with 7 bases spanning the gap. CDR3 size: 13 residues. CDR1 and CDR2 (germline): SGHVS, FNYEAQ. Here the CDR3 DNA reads TGTGCCAGCAGCCCGACAGCTAACTATGGCTACACCTTC. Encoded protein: CASSPTANYGYTF.

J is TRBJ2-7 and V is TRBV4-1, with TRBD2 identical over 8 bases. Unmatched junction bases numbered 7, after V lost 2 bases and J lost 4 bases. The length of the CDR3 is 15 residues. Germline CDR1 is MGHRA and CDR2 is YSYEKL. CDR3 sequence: CASSQTSGRVYEQYF. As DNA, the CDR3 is TGCGCCAGCAGCCAAACTAGCGGACGCGTTTACGAGCAGTACTTC.

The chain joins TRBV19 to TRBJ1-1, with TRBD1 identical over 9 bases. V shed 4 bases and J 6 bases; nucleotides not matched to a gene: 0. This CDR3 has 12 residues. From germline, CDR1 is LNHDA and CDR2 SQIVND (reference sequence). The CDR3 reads CASSRTGAEAFF. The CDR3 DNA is TGTGCCAGTAGTAGGACAGGGGCTGAAGCTTTCTTT.

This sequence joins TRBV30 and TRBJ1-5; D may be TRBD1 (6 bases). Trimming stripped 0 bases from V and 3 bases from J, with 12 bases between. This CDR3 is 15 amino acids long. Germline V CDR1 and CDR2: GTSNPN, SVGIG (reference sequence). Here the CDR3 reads CAWSVGQGYNQPQHF. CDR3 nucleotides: TGTGCCTGGAGTGTAGGGCAGGGGTACAATCAGCCCCAGCATTTT. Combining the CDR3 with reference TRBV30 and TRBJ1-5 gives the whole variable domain SQTIHQWPATLVQPVGSPLSLECTVEGTSNPNLYWYRQAAGRGLQLLFYSVGIGQISSEVPQNLSASRPQDRQFILSSKKLLLSDSGFYLCAWSVGQGYNQPQHFGDGTRLSIL.

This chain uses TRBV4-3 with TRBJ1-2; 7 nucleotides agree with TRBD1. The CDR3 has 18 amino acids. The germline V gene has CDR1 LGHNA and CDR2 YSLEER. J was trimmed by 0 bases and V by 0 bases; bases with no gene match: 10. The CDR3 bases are TGCGCCAGCAGCCAAGATATGGCAGGGGGTCTAGCTAACTATGGCTACACCTTC. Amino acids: CASSQDMAGGLANYGYTF.

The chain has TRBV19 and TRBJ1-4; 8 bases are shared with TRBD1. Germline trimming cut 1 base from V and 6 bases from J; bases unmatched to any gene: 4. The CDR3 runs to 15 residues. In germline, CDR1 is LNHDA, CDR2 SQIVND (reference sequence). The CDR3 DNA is TGTGCCAGTAGTATAGTCAGGGGGCCGGATGAAAAACTGTTTTTT. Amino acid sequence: CASSIVRGPDEKLFF.

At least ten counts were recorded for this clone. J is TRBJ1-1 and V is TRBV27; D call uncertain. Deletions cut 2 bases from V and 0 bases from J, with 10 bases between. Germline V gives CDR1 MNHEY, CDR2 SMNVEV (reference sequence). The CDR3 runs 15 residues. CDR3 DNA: TGTGCCAGCAGTTTAGGCGGCTGGGTGAACACTGAAGCTTTCTTT. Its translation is CASSLGGWVNTEAFF.

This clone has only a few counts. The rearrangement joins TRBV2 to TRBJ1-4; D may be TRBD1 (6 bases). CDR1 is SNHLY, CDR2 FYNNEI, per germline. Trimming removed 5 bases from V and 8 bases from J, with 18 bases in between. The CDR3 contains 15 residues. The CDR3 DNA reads TGTGCCAGCAGTCGGGATCAGGGGCTCGGCGAAAAACTGTTTTTT. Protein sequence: CASSRDQGLGEKLFF. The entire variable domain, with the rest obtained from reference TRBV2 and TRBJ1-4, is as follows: EPEVTQTPSHQVTQMGQEVILRCVPISNHLYFYWYRQILGQKVEFLVSFYNNEISEKSEIFDDQFSVERPDGSNFTLKIRSTKLEDSAMYFCASSRDQGLGEKLFFGSGTQLSVL.

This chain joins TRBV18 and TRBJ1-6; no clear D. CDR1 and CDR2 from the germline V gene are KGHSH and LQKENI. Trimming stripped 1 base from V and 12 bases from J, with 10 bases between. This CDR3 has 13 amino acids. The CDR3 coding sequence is TGTGCCAGCTCACCACAGGGCGAGGGACCCCTCCACTTT. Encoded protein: CASSPQGEGPLHF.

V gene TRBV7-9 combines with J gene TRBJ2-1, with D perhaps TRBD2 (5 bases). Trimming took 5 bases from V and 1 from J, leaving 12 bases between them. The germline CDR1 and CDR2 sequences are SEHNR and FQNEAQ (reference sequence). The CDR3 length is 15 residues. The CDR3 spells CASSQSWRSYNEQFF. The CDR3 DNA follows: TGTGCCAGCAGCCAGAGTTGGAGGTCCTACAATGAGCAGTTCTTC.